Shown below are 29 T cell receptor beta chains from a single sample sequenced in a study of control samples from healthy donors and cancer patients. Data came from immunoSEQ multiplex PCR; TCRdb stores just in-frame clones and leaves some out. The top ten clones hold 12% to 15% of a sample with 75,000 to 100,000 clones, about 90% of them seen once. Sequencing used blood. The source is a man younger than 45 in good health.

The chain couples TRBV9 to TRBJ2-1; D is possibly TRBD1 (5 bases). Germline V gene sequence: CDR1 SGDLS, CDR2 YYNGEE. The CDR3 is 15 residues long. Between the trimmed V and J ends, which lost 2 bases and 2 bases, there was a span of 11 bases. CDR3 sequence (DNA): TGTGCCAGCAGCGTGGTCCAGGGCCCCTACAATGAGCAGTTCTTC. It yields the protein CASSVVQGPYNEQFF.

The gene calls are TRBV5-1 and TRBJ1-2; D unclear. Trimming shortened V by 0 bases and J by 2 bases, and 8 bases separated the two germline ends. Germline V gene sequence: CDR1 SGHRS, CDR2 YFSETQ. This CDR3 has 14 amino acids. The CDR3 DNA reads as TGCGCCAGCAGCTTGGTCAGTGAAAACTATGGCTACACCTTC. Translation gives CASSLVSENYGYTF.

This sequence joins TRBV11-3 and TRBJ2-3; possibly TRBD2 for D (6 bases). V lost 6 bases to trimming and J lost 0 bases, with 13 bases between them. Germline loops: CDR1 SGHNT, CDR2 YENEEA. The CDR3 has 15 residues. CDR3 nucleotide sequence: TGTGCCAGCAGTCTTGGGGGGATGAGCACAGATACGCAGTATTTT. It translates to CASSLGGMSTDTQYF.

The rearrangement joins TRBV28 to TRBJ1-1; D may be TRBD1 (5 bases). CDR1 and CDR2 from the germline V gene are MDHEN and SYDVKM. The CDR3 has 15 amino acids. V lost 4 bases to trimming and J lost 6 bases, with 18 bases between them. In DNA, the CDR3 is TGTGCCAGCAGTTCCCGTTCACCCGGGGGTTCTGAAGCTTTCTTT. This translates into CASSSRSPGGSEAFF.

This rearrangement joins TRBV15 to TRBJ1-1; TRBD1 matches at 9 bases. V shed 1 base, J shed 3 bases, and the junction held 3 bases outside the gene matches. The CDR3 contains 15 residues. The germline gives CDR1 LNHNV, CDR2 YYDKDF (reference sequence). The CDR3 nucleotides read TGTGCCACCAGCAGAGGTGGGACAGGGTACACTGAAGCTTTCTTT. It specifies CATSRGGTGYTEAFF.

The chain employs TRBV18 and TRBJ1-6, with D hard to call. Between the trimmed V and J ends, which lost 4 bases and 7 bases, there was a span of 14 bases. The CDR3 sequence is 15 residues long. From germline, CDR1 is KGHSH and CDR2 LQKENI. The CDR3 loop is CASSQAERHNSPLHF. The CDR3 DNA reads as TGTGCCAGCTCACAAGCAGAAAGGCACAATTCACCCCTCCACTTT.

Written as DNA, the CDR3 is TGTGCCAGCACCAGTGGACGTGGGGCCAACGTCCTGACTTTC. This sequence encodes CASTSGRGANVLTF. The V call is TRBV2, the J call TRBJ2-6; no firm D call. CDR1 SNHLY and CDR2 FYNNEI come from the germline V gene. The CDR3 extends over 14 amino acids. Trimming left V 7 bases short and J 3 bases short, with 10 bases between.

This clone turned up a few times. The chain is built from TRBV11-3 and TRBJ1-5; D unclear. The CDR3 totals 13 residues. Trimming removed 0 bases from V and 5 bases from J, with 5 bases in between. Germline V gives CDR1 SGHNT, CDR2 YENEEA. CDR3 in amino acids: CASSLDLYQPQHF. CDR3 bases: TGTGCCAGCAGCTTAGATCTCTATCAGCCCCAGCATTTT.

This chain connects TRBV2 to TRBJ2-3, with 10 bases identical to TRBD2. This CDR3 spans 15 amino acids. Per germline, CDR1 SNHLY and CDR2 FYNNEI. Trimming removed 3 bases from V and 5 bases from J; junction bases left unmatched: 5. CDR3 sequence (DNA): TGTGCCAGCAGTGATAAGCGGGAGGGCCGAGATACGCAGTATTTT. It is translated as CASSDKREGRDTQYF. Filled out from reference TRBV2 and TRBJ2-3, the complete variable domain reads EPEVTQTPSHQVTQMGQEVILRCVPISNHLYFYWYRQILGQKVEFLVSFYNNEISEKSEIFDDQFSVERPDGSNFTLKIRSTKLEDSAMYFCASSDKREGRDTQYFGPGTRLTVL.

The J gene is TRBJ2-7, the V gene TRBV7-9, with 7 bases aligning to TRBD1. The germline V gene has CDR1 SEHNR and CDR2 FQNEAQ (reference sequence). The CDR3 extends over 14 amino acids. With V trimmed by 4 bases and J by 4 bases, 7 bases remained unmatched. CDR3 DNA: TGTGCCAGCAGCTCGGGACAGACATCTTACGAGCAGTACTTC. Its translation is CASSSGQTSYEQYF.

This clone has a single count. The V call is TRBV19, the J call TRBJ1-4, with D maybe TRBD1 (5 bases). Germline V CDR1 and CDR2: LNHDA, SQIVND (reference sequence). The CDR3 spans 16 residues. V shed 3 bases and J shed 1 base, with 12 bases lying between them. The CDR3 DNA reads TGTGCCAGTAGTATGGGCAGGGTGCGAACTAATGAAAAACTGTTTTTT. Its translation: CASSMGRVRTNEKLFF.

This clone was found many times. CDR3 sequence (DNA): TGTGCCACCAGCAGAGAAGGGACCCGAAGCTCCTACGAGCAGTACTTC. This encodes CATSREGTRSSYEQYF. The chain employs TRBV15 and TRBJ2-7; D possibly uses TRBD1 or TRBD2 (5 bases each). The germline CDR1 and CDR2 sequences are LNHNV and YYDKDF (reference sequence). The CDR3 runs to 16 residues. The V end lost 0 bases, the J end lost 0 bases, and 12 bases lay between the germline ends.

The chain carries TRBV3-1 (or the pseudogene TRBV3-2) and TRBJ1-1; possibly TRBD1 for D (6 bases). Trimming shortened V by 4 bases and J by 5 bases, and 17 bases separated the two germline ends. The CDR3 has 15 residues. Germline V gene data show CDR1 as LGHDT and CDR2 as YNNKEL (reference sequence). The CDR3 sequence is CASSPRGQGNTEAFF. The CDR3 region has the DNA TGTGCCAGCAGCCCTCGGGGGCAGGGTAATACTGAAGCTTTCTTT.

The genes are TRBV12-5 and TRBJ2-1; 7 bases fit TRBD1. The ends lost 2 bases at V and 3 bases at J; junction bases unmatched: 4. The V gene's germline CDR1 is LGHNT and CDR2 FRNRAP. The length of the CDR3 is 15 residues. CDR3 sequence: CASGLKRDSYNEQFF. The CDR3 DNA follows: TGTGCTAGTGGTTTGAAACGGGACAGCTACAATGAGCAGTTCTTC.

This sequence joins TRBV6-4 and TRBJ2-2; D uncertain. V lost 0 bases and J 4 bases, leaving 9 bases between the germline ends. Looked up from germline, CDR1 is MRHNA and CDR2 is SNTAGT. The CDR3 is 15 residues long. CDR3 in amino acids: CASSDSVMGTGELFF. The CDR3 DNA is TGTGCCAGCAGTGACTCGGTAATGGGCACCGGGGAGCTGTTTTTT.

The J gene is TRBJ2-2, the V gene TRBV3-1 (or the pseudogene TRBV3-2), with no clear D. V lost 0 bases to trimming and J lost 8 bases, with 7 bases between them. CDR1 and CDR2 from the germline V gene are LGHDT and YNNKEL (reference sequence). CDR3 length: 13 residues. The CDR3 DNA is TGTGCCAGCAGCCAAGAATGGCGGGGGGAGCTGTTTTTT. Translating gives CASSQEWRGELFF.

V usage is TRBV14 and J usage is TRBJ1-1; the match to TRBD1 covers 9 bases. CDR3 size: 17 residues. Germline V gene sequence: CDR1 SGHDN, CDR2 FVKESK. The trim removed 4 bases at V and 1 base at J, leaving 10 bases unmatched. CDR3 sequence (DNA): TGTGCCAGCAGCCGACCTCTTGGGACAGGGCCGAACACTGAAGCTTTCTTT. Its protein product is CASSRPLGTGPNTEAFF.

The V call is TRBV27, the J call TRBJ2-7, with TRBD1 matching over 7 bases. With V trimmed by 6 bases and J by 2 bases, 10 bases remained unmatched. The germline gives CDR1 MNHEY, CDR2 SMNVEV (reference sequence). The length of the CDR3 is 15 residues. CDR3 region: CASSFDRVGPYEQYF. The CDR3 nucleotides are TGTGCCAGCAGCTTCGACAGGGTGGGACCCTACGAGCAGTACTTC.

V gene TRBV3-1 (or the pseudogene TRBV3-2) combines with J gene TRBJ2-1, with 15 bases identical to TRBD2. The CDR3 has 17 residues. CDR1 is LGHDT, CDR2 YNNKEL, per germline (reference sequence). Trimming took 5 bases from V and 5 from J; bases not matched to a gene: 7. The CDR3 sequence is CASSLPGLAGGHNEQFF. For the CDR3, the DNA is TGTGCCAGCAGCTTACCGGGACTAGCGGGAGGTCACAATGAGCAGTTCTTC.

The V and J genes are TRBV27 and TRBJ2-7, with 7 nucleotides matching TRBD2. The CDR3 has 13 residues. Germline lookup yields CDR1 MNHEY and CDR2 SMNVEV (reference sequence). The CDR3 here is CAAWGGSTYEQYF. In DNA form, the CDR3 reads TGTGCAGCCTGGGGCGGGAGCACCTACGAGCAGTACTTC.

The J gene is TRBJ2-3, the V gene TRBV3-1 (or the pseudogene TRBV3-2); the D is unclear. CDR1 and CDR2 (germline): LGHDT, YNNKEL (reference sequence). The CDR3 is 14 residues long. V was pared by 1 base and J by 1 base, with 6 bases between. CDR3 protein: CASSQGVGTDTQYF. DNA of the CDR3: TGTGCCAGCAGCCAAGGCGTAGGCACAGATACGCAGTATTTT.

J is TRBJ2-7 and V is TRBV4-1, with 10 bases lining up with TRBD2. From germline, CDR1 is MGHRA and CDR2 YSYEKL. The CDR3 contains 14 residues. V lost 1 base, J lost 3 bases, and 0 bases stayed unmatched. This CDR3 reads CASSQASGSYEQYF. The DNA of the CDR3 is TGCGCCAGCAGCCAAGCTAGCGGGAGCTACGAGCAGTACTTC.

The chain has TRBV9 and TRBJ1-1; TRBD1 is a possible D gene (5 bases). The CDR3 totals 15 residues. V gave up 0 bases and J gave up 3 bases, with 12 bases separating them. Germline assignment: CDR1 SGDLS and CDR2 YYNGEE. In DNA, the CDR3 is TGTGCCAGCAGCGTAGTTGAGGGGACGGACACTGAAGCTTTCTTT. This gives the protein CASSVVEGTDTEAFF.

This clone was recorded once. The chain links TRBV19 to TRBJ1-1; possibly TRBD1 for D (5 bases). The germline V gene encodes CDR1 LNHDA and CDR2 SQIVND (reference sequence). The CDR3 has 14 residues. The V end was cut by 3 bases, the J end by 5 bases, with 13 bases between. CDR3 nucleotide sequence: TGTGCCAGTAGTATCCGTCGGGGGGTAACTGAAGCTTTCTTT. Encoded protein: CASSIRRGVTEAFF.

The chain recombines TRBV27 with TRBJ1-1, with D possibly matching TRBD1 (5 bases). The CDR3 spans 15 residues. V was cut by 2 bases and J by 4 bases, with 14 bases left in between. CDR1 and CDR2 from the germline V gene are MNHEY and SMNVEV (reference sequence). The CDR3 DNA is TGTGCCAGCAGTTTAGATGTAGGGGCGGGCACTGAAGCTTTCTTT. This encodes CASSLDVGAGTEAFF.

The chain couples TRBV9 to TRBJ2-7; D may be TRBD2 (6 bases). The CDR3 extends over 18 amino acids. Germline V gene data show CDR1 as SGDLS and CDR2 as YYNGEE. V was pared by 0 bases and J by 6 bases, with 25 bases between. The CDR3 DNA is TGTGCCAGCAGCGTAGAAGCAGGATTCTTGGAGGGGTTCAGCGAGCAGTACTTC. Its translation is CASSVEAGFLEGFSEQYF.

Only a few counts were recorded for this clone. The chain carries TRBV6-6 and TRBJ2-5, with D hard to call. Trimming pared 2 bases from V and 7 bases from J, leaving 8 bases between. The CDR3 has 12 residues. The germline V gene has CDR1 MNHNY and CDR2 SVGAGI (reference sequence). CDR3 sequence (DNA): TGTGCCAGCAGTTACAGTTTCTCGACCCAGTACTTC. This encodes CASSYSFSTQYF.

The V and J genes are TRBV7-9 and TRBJ1-5; possible D gene TRBD1, 6 bases. This CDR3 spans 15 amino acids. Trimming removed 1 base at V and 7 bases at J, with 14 bases between. Germline values: CDR1 SEHNR, CDR2 FQNEAQ (reference sequence). CDR3 in DNA: TGTGCCAGCAGCTTAGAGAGGCAGGGGATGCAGCCCCAGCATTTT. It is translated as CASSLERQGMQPQHF.

This chain links TRBV9 with TRBJ2-3; the match to TRBD2 covers 7 bases. Losses at the gene ends were 1 base for V and 4 bases for J; bases not matched to a gene: 9. The CDR3 totals 16 residues. Germline V gene lookup returns CDR1 SGDLS and CDR2 YYNGEE. The CDR3 reads CASSVSVAGVSDTQYF. CDR3 DNA: TGTGCCAGCAGCGTAAGCGTTGCGGGAGTTTCAGATACGCAGTATTTT.